This T cell receptor beta chain comes out of a study of blood T cell repertoires in COVID-19. Study as a whole: From T cells, B-cell-depleted T cells, or PBMCs came the material, which was cDNA or gDNA.

This clone came up a few times. V shed 0 bases and J 4 bases; nucleotides not matched to a gene: 14. The length of the CDR3 is 18 residues. CDR1 and CDR2 from the germline V gene are MRHNA and SNTAGT. In the original processing: Amplified reference gene primers provided the basis for estimating nucleated cell counts. Profiled with immunoSEQ multiplex PCR; TCRdb holds only in-frame clones, not every one. V and J calls and clone size are copied from that table; D and trimming were computed from the DNA. The data show 90,000 to 100,000 clones, about 87% seen once. This receptor was taken from a human donor in a cohort sampled during active COVID-19. The V gene is TRBV6-4, the J gene TRBJ1-1; 7 bases line up with TRBD1. The sample was peripheral blood. CDR3 nucleotide sequence: TGTGCCAGCAGTGACTCGATCCGACAGGGCAGGTCAGGCACTGAAGCTTTCTTT. Amino acid sequence: CASSDSIRQGRSGTEAFF.